One sample yielded the 22 T cell receptor beta chains listed below, sequenced in a study of blood T cell repertoires in COVID-19. This table comes from immunoSEQ multiplex PCR, and its TCRdb copy is limited to in-frame clones, with some not included. Of 150,000 to 200,000 clones detected, 77% appear once; the ten largest clones hold around 3%. Sequenced sample: peripheral blood. Receptors originate from a man between 65 and 85 years old with acute or convalescent COVID-19.

V usage is TRBV11-2 and J usage is TRBJ1-2, with a possible D match to TRBD1 (5 bases). The CDR3 is made up of 15 amino acids. Per germline, CDR1 SGHAT and CDR2 FQNNGV. V lost 0 bases and J 4 bases, leaving 12 bases between the germline ends. CDR3 sequence (DNA): TGTGCCAGCAGCTTAGATGGGGGGAGTGGCTATGGCTACACCTTC. It encodes CASSLDGGSGYGYTF.

The chain uses TRBV11-3 and TRBJ1-2, with a tentative D call TRBD1 (5 bases). Germline loops: CDR1 SGHNT, CDR2 YENEEA. The V end lost 0 bases, the J end lost 7 bases, and 6 bases lay between the germline ends. The CDR3 contains 12 residues. CDR3 in amino acids: CASSLEGVGYTF. The CDR3 coding sequence is TGTGCCAGCAGCTTAGAAGGGGTTGGCTACACCTTC.

CDR3 coding DNA: TGCAGCGCTAGAGGACAGGGAACCACTGAAGCTTTCTTT. Protein sequence: CSARGQGTTEAFF. V is TRBV29-1 and J is TRBJ1-1, with 8 bases fitting TRBD1. Germline V CDR1 and CDR2: SQVTM, ANQGSEA. J was trimmed by 4 bases and V by 7 bases; bases with no gene match: 8. The CDR3 is made up of 13 amino acids.

V is TRBV3-1 (or the pseudogene TRBV3-2) and J is TRBJ2-2; D is unclear. V was shortened by 2 bases and J by 0 bases, with 13 bases between the two germline ends. Germline CDR1 LGHDT, CDR2 YNNKEL (reference sequence). The CDR3 is made up of 17 amino acids. The CDR3 DNA follows: TGTGCCAGCAGCCAACTAGTCGAAGTCCCGAACACCGGGGAGCTGTTTTTT. Encoded protein: CASSQLVEVPNTGELFF.

This clone has a count of ten or more. The chain uses TRBV6-2 or TRBV6-3 and TRBJ2-2, with D uncertain. The V end lost 1 base, the J end lost 6 bases, and 9 bases lay between the germline ends. Germline assignment: CDR1 MNHEY and CDR2 SVGEGT. The CDR3 is 14 residues long. The DNA for the CDR3 is TGTGCCAGCAGTTACTATAGCTCGGCCGGGGAGCTGTTTTTT. Its protein product is CASSYYSSAGELFF.

V gene TRBV7-9 combines with J gene TRBJ1-1; D is ambiguous. Germline lookup yields CDR1 SEHNR and CDR2 FQNEAQ (reference sequence). With 4 bases removed from V and 4 bases from J, the gap between germline ends came to 10 bases. The CDR3 is 13 residues long. The CDR3 nucleotides read TGTGCCAGCAGCTGGCCGGGGAGCACTGAAGCTTTCTTT. Translation: CASSWPGSTEAFF.

The gene calls are TRBV6-2 or TRBV6-3 and TRBJ2-7; maybe TRBD1 (5 bases). Germline V gene data show CDR1 as MNHEY and CDR2 as SVGEGT. Trimming removed 2 bases from V and 3 bases from J, with 14 bases in between. This CDR3 is built from 15 residues. CDR3 in DNA: TGTGCCAGCAGTTACGGCGACACAAGGGGCTACGAGCAGTACTTC. Translating it yields CASSYGDTRGYEQYF.

V is TRBV20-1 and J is TRBJ2-2, with 7 bases aligning to TRBD2. Trimming took 6 bases from V and 2 from J; bases not matched to a gene: 9. The CDR3 runs 15 residues. Germline V CDR1 and CDR2: DFQATT, SNEGSKA (reference sequence). CDR3 amino acids: CSASGTSANTGELFF. The DNA for the CDR3 is TGCAGTGCGAGTGGAACTAGCGCAAACACCGGGGAGCTGTTTTTT.

The chain links TRBV5-1 to TRBJ2-1; 14 bases line up with TRBD2. The V and J ends lost 4 bases and 9 bases, in that order; junction bases with no gene match: 12. The CDR3 has 17 amino acids. Germline CDR1 and CDR2: SGHRS and YFSETQ. The CDR3 here is CASSVSPGTSGSREQFF. In nucleotides, the CDR3 is TGCGCCAGCAGCGTGTCACCCGGGACTAGCGGGAGTCGTGAGCAGTTCTTC.

This clone was counted once. The V call is TRBV5-6, the J call TRBJ1-1, with D maybe TRBD1 (6 bases). The CDR3 has 19 residues. Germline V gene lookup returns CDR1 SGHDT and CDR2 YYEEEE. V was trimmed by 0 bases and J by 0 bases, leaving 21 bases between them. For the CDR3, the DNA is TGTGCCAGCAGCTTGGAAAACTTTATTACCGGACAGTTGAACACTGAAGCTTTCTTT. It encodes CASSLENFITGQLNTEAFF.

The chain is built from TRBV11-3 and TRBJ2-7, with D possibly matching TRBD1 (5 bases). V lost 3 bases, J lost 6 bases, and 15 bases lay in between. The CDR3 spans 14 residues. The germline V gene encodes CDR1 SGHNT and CDR2 YENEEA. CDR3 sequence (DNA): TGTGCCAGCAGCTTTGACGGACACGTTGGCGAGCAGTACTTC. Translating gives CASSFDGHVGEQYF.

The chain links TRBV7-8 to TRBJ1-2, with TRBD1 as a possible D gene (6 bases). The CDR3 covers 17 residues. Germline CDR1 SGHVS, CDR2 FQNEAQ. Trimming cost V 4 bases and J 4 bases, with 22 bases left between them. CDR3 nucleotide sequence: TGTGCCAGCAGCTCGACAGGTTTGACCCACATACGCTATGGCTACACCTTC. Encoded protein: CASSSTGLTHIRYGYTF.

The V call is TRBV5-1, the J call TRBJ1-1; a weak D match, TRBD1 (5 bases). The CDR3 contains 16 residues. The germline V and J ends were trimmed by 0 bases and 4 bases, with 16 bases remaining between them. Germline V gene data show CDR1 as SGHRS and CDR2 as YFSETQ. The CDR3 DNA follows: TGCGCCAGCAGCTTGGCCCGGTTGGGGGGAGCCACTGAAGCTTTCTTT. Its translation is CASSLARLGGATEAFF.

The gene calls are TRBV19 and TRBJ2-1; 7 bases map to TRBD2. Germline assignment: CDR1 LNHDA and CDR2 SQIVND (reference sequence). After removal of 3 bases from V and 6 bases from J, the junction contained 5 bases not matched to a gene. This CDR3 region has 14 residues. As DNA, the CDR3 is TGTGCCAGTAGTATGTATAGGACTAGCAATGAGCAGTTCTTC. Translated: CASSMYRTSNEQFF.

The table lists this clone with a count of one. The CDR3 reads CASRFISGQNYEQYF. For the CDR3, the DNA is TGTGCCAGCAGATTTATATCGGGACAAAACTACGAGCAGTACTTC. The V and J genes are TRBV27 and TRBJ2-7, with D maybe TRBD1 (6 bases). The CDR3 loop spans 15 amino acids. Between the trimmed V and J ends, which lost 6 bases and 3 bases, there was a span of 18 bases. Germline assignment: CDR1 MNHEY and CDR2 SMNVEV (reference sequence).

This sequence joins TRBV7-8 and TRBJ2-7, with 7 bases that match TRBD1. The CDR3 totals 15 residues. V was clipped by 5 bases and J by 3 bases; unmatched bases: 10. CDR1 SGHVS and CDR2 FQNEAQ come from the germline V gene. Written as DNA, the CDR3 is TGTGCCAGCAGCATCAGACAGGGCCGTTTCTACGAGCAGTACTTC. This encodes CASSIRQGRFYEQYF.

Details on this clone: This sample includes further DNA sequences coding for the same CDR3. The rearrangement links TRBV7-2 to TRBJ2-2; D is possibly TRBD1 (6 bases). The germline V gene has CDR1 SGHTA and CDR2 FQGNSA. The CDR3 is made up of 15 amino acids. V was pared by 1 base and J by 4 bases, with 10 bases between. CDR3 protein: CASSLGTVFTGELFF. CDR3 nucleotide sequence: TGTGCCAGCAGCTTAGGGACAGTCTTCACCGGGGAGCTGTTTTTT. The full variable domain, its missing parts supplied by reference TRBV7-2 and TRBJ2-2, is GAGVSQSPSNKVTEKGKDVELRCDPISGHTALYWYRQSLGQGLEFLIYFQGNSAPDKSGLPSDRFSAERTGGSVSTLTIQRTQQEDSAVYLCASSLGTVFTGELFFGEGSRLTVL.

The chain employs TRBV28 and TRBJ2-1; tentative D call: TRBD2 (6 bases). CDR1 MDHEN and CDR2 SYDVKM come from the germline V gene. The V end lost 5 bases, the J end lost 5 bases, and 16 bases lay between the germline ends. This CDR3 is 15 amino acids long. CDR3 amino acids: CASSPPGSRNNEQFF. The CDR3 DNA follows: TGTGCCAGCAGTCCCCCCGGGAGTCGGAACAATGAGCAGTTCTTC.

This clone was seen a few times. The J gene is TRBJ2-6, the V gene TRBV7-9, with D uncertain. Germline V lookup: CDR1 SEHNR, CDR2 FQNEAQ (reference sequence). V was trimmed by 3 bases and J by 0 bases, leaving 15 bases between them. This CDR3 has 18 amino acids. The CDR3 is CASSFVAGVSSGANVLTF. The CDR3 region has the DNA TGTGCCAGCAGCTTTGTAGCCGGAGTAAGCTCTGGGGCCAACGTCCTGACTTTC.

The genes are TRBV5-1 and TRBJ2-1; D call uncertain. The V end lost 3 bases, the J end lost 5 bases, and 12 bases lay between the germline ends. From germline, CDR1 is SGHRS and CDR2 YFSETQ. CDR3 length equals 14 residues. The CDR3 loop reads CASSSGVNNNEQFF. The CDR3 region has the DNA TGCGCCAGCAGCTCTGGAGTCAACAACAATGAGCAGTTCTTC.

The V and J genes are TRBV7-2 and TRBJ1-5, with a tentative D call TRBD1 (5 bases). Deletions cut 1 base from V and 6 bases from J, with 10 bases between. This CDR3 is 14 amino acids long. CDR1 and CDR2 from the germline V gene are SGHTA and FQGNSA. The CDR3 DNA sequence: TGTGCCAGCAGCTTAGTGGTGGGGCCTCAGCCCCAGCATTTT. It yields the protein CASSLVVGPQPQHF.

The rearrangement links TRBV18 to TRBJ2-7; TRBD2 agrees at 11 bases. V dropped 3 bases and J dropped 5; count of bases not matched to a gene: 6. Germline V gene data show CDR1 as KGHSH and CDR2 as LQKENI. The CDR3 totals 15 residues. The CDR3 nucleotides read TGTGCCAGCTCACCTAGCGGGGGGGCCGGGGACGAGCAGTACTTC. Protein: CASSPSGGAGDEQYF.